The present TCR beta chain was sequenced within a study of cytomegalovirus exposure and HLA in healthy donors. The CDR3 spans 14 residues. Trimming cost V 3 bases and J 3 bases; bases outside gene matches: 4. The germline V gene has CDR1 MDHEN and CDR2 SYDVKM. Notes on the study in general: As was reported, the classifier diagnosed cytomegalovirus status with high specificity and sensitivity. Subsequent analysis showed first-cohort TCR clusters tending to co-occur in approximately 120 validation repertoires.

The table lists this clone with a count of one. Antigen specificity is unknown. Sequencing was performed with immunoSEQ multiplex PCR; in TCRdb, only in-frame clones are kept and a portion is missing. The table includes approximately 300,000 clones, 80% to 90% detected once. The sequence came from a woman younger than 35 in good health and CMV-seronegative. The specimen was PBMCs. This chain uses TRBV28 with TRBJ1-2; 7 nucleotides agree with TRBD1. The CDR3, as DNA: TGTGCCAGCAGTTTGACAGGGCCCTACTATGGCTACACCTTC. Its translation is CASSLTGPYYGYTF.